These 30 T cell receptor beta chains were sequenced from one sample in a study of T cell responses to AZD1222 COVID-19 vaccine. Some clones are missing from TCRdb's copy, which holds only in-frame ones; the method was immunoSEQ multiplex PCR. The table shows 130,000 to 150,000 clones, with more than 85% occurring only once. Material: peripheral blood, obtained after recovery from COVID-19. Receptors originate from an adult who had recovered from COVID-19.

This clone was seen just once. The chain has TRBV27 and TRBJ1-6; the match to TRBD1 covers 11 bases. V gave up 6 bases and J gave up 9 bases; unmatched junction bases: 1. Germline-derived CDR1 and CDR2 are MNHEY and SMNVEV (reference sequence). This CDR3 has 13 amino acids. CDR3 DNA sequence: TGTGCCAGCAGAGGGACAGGGGGTTCACCCCTCCACTTT. Its translation is CASRGTGGSPLHF.

CDR3 sequence: CASGPGGQDNQPQHF. In nucleotides, the CDR3 is TGTGCCAGCGGCCCGGGGGGACAGGACAATCAGCCCCAGCATTTT. The V and J genes are TRBV28 and TRBJ1-5; 8 nucleotides agree with TRBD1. Germline lookup yields CDR1 MDHEN and CDR2 SYDVKM. The J segment lost 3 bases and the V segment lost 8 bases, leaving 9 bases of the junction unmatched. The CDR3 covers 15 residues.

V is TRBV7-9 and J is TRBJ2-7; 10 bases fit TRBD2. This CDR3 comprises 16 residues. V was pared by 0 bases and J by 3 bases, with 5 bases of the junction left unmatched. From germline, CDR1 is SEHNR and CDR2 FQNEAQ (reference sequence). Here the CDR3 DNA reads TGTGCCAGCAGCTTAGCGTCTAGCGGGAGAAACTACGAGCAGTACTTC. It encodes CASSLASSGRNYEQYF.

V gene TRBV2 combines with J gene TRBJ1-6; no reliable D call. From germline, CDR1 is SNHLY and CDR2 FYNNEI. Trimming stripped 8 bases from V and 7 bases from J, with 12 bases between. The CDR3 runs to 13 residues. CDR3 protein: CASYRIGNSPLHF. The CDR3 region has the DNA TGTGCCAGCTACAGAATTGGGAATTCACCCCTCCACTTT.

The V call is TRBV20-1, the J call TRBJ2-7; D ambiguous. The CDR3 has 11 residues. Germline lookup yields CDR1 DFQATT and CDR2 SNEGSKA (reference sequence). Trimming took off 3 bases at V and 5 bases at J, with 8 bases between the two ends. The CDR3 sequence: CSASRQNEQYF. DNA for the CDR3: TGCAGTGCTAGTCGGCAAAACGAGCAGTACTTC.

The J gene is TRBJ2-3, the V gene TRBV5-4; D may be TRBD2 (6 bases). Germline CDR1 reads SGHNT; CDR2 reads YYREEE (reference sequence). The CDR3 extends over 15 amino acids. V lost 5 bases to trimming and J lost 3 bases, with 16 bases between them. The CDR3 coding sequence is TGTGCCAGCAGGGAGGGACTCCCCGCGACAGATACGCAGTATTTT. This codes for CASREGLPATDTQYF.

About this clone: Distinct nucleotide sequences in the sample also encode this CDR3. The chain carries TRBV18 and TRBJ2-5; D gene ambiguous. The length of the CDR3 is 11 residues. CDR1 is KGHSH and CDR2 is LQKENI in the germline V gene. The V end was cut by 1 base, the J end by 3 bases, with 0 bases between. Written as DNA, the CDR3 is TGTGCCAGCTCACCACAAGAGACCCAGTACTTC. Translation gives CASSPQETQYF. The full variable domain, completed using reference TRBV18 and TRBJ2-5, is NAGVMQNPRHLVRRRGQEARLRCSPMKGHSHVYWYRQLPEEGLKFMVYLQKENIIDESGMPKERFSAEFPKEGPSILRIQQVVRGDSAAYFCASSPQETQYFGPGTRLLVL.

This chain links TRBV29-1 with TRBJ2-2; D not certain. V was shortened by 7 bases and J by 3 bases, with 6 bases between the two germline ends. Germline V gene sequence: CDR1 SQVTM, CDR2 ANQGSEA. The CDR3 loop spans 11 amino acids. CDR3: CSADHTGELFF. CDR3 nucleotides: TGCAGCGCCGACCACACCGGGGAGCTGTTTTTT.

This clone was observed a single time. The rearrangement links TRBV19 to TRBJ1-4, with a tentative D call TRBD1 (5 bases). Germline loops: CDR1 LNHDA, CDR2 SQIVND (reference sequence). The CDR3 sequence is 13 residues long. With 9 bases removed from V and 8 bases from J, the gap between germline ends came to 16 bases. The CDR3 spells CASTETAGEKLFF. The CDR3, as DNA: TGTGCCAGCACGGAGACAGCGGGAGAAAAACTGTTTTTT.

The rearrangement uses TRBV18 and TRBJ1-2; TRBD1 might be the D (6 bases). Trimming left V 3 bases short and J 2 bases short, with 13 bases between. Germline assignment: CDR1 KGHSH and CDR2 LQKENI. The CDR3 totals 15 residues. CDR3 DNA: TGTGCCAGCTCACCCCCCGAGGGGGGGAACTATGGCTACACCTTC. This codes for CASSPPEGGNYGYTF.

This clone was seen just once. V usage is TRBV13 and J usage is TRBJ1-1; tentatively, D is TRBD1 (5 bases). V lost 0 bases, J lost 6 bases, and 14 bases lay in between. The germline V gene has CDR1 PRHDT and CDR2 FYEKMQ (reference sequence). CDR3 length: 15 residues. The DNA for the CDR3 is TGTGCCAGCAGCTTAGGATGGCAGGGAGGCGCTGAAGCTTTCTTT. Translated, it gives CASSLGWQGGAEAFF.

The chain employs TRBV11-2 and TRBJ2-7; the D is unclear. The CDR3 is 13 amino acids. CDR1 is SGHAT and CDR2 is FQNNGV in the germline V gene. V was trimmed by 1 base and J by 3 bases, leaving 7 bases between them. The CDR3 sequence: CASSLGSGYEQYF. The CDR3 DNA is TGTGCCAGCAGCTTAGGGTCTGGCTACGAGCAGTACTTC. The variable domain in full, with the rest retrieved from reference TRBV11-2 and TRBJ2-7, is EAGVAQSPRYKIIEKRQSVAFWCNPISGHATLYWYQQILGQGPKLLIQFQNNGVVDDSQLPKDRFSAERLKGVDSTLKIQPAKLEDSAVYLCASSLGSGYEQYFGPGTRLTVT.

The J gene is TRBJ1-2, the V gene TRBV24-1; a possible D gene is TRBD1 (5 bases). Germline V lookup: CDR1 KGHDR, CDR2 SFDVKD. V was cut by 1 base and J by 5 bases, with 19 bases left in between. The CDR3 covers 17 residues. CDR3 sequence: CATSDFPRDLLGYGYTF. In DNA, the CDR3 is TGTGCCACCAGTGATTTCCCCAGGGACCTCCTAGGGTATGGCTACACCTTC.

The rearrangement uses TRBV9 and TRBJ1-1; weak D call: TRBD1 (5 bases). Germline CDR1 is SGDLS and CDR2 is YYNGEE. The CDR3 consists of 14 residues. V dropped 2 bases and J dropped 1 base, with 9 bases sitting between them. In DNA, the CDR3 is TGTGCCAGCAGCGTGTCAGGGAGGAACACTGAAGCTTTCTTT. It translates to CASSVSGRNTEAFF.

The V and J genes are TRBV19 and TRBJ2-4, with TRBD2 matching 11 bases. V was clipped by 5 bases and J by 2 bases; unmatched bases: 5. The CDR3 is 16 amino acids. Germline V gives CDR1 LNHDA, CDR2 SQIVND (reference sequence). CDR3 DNA sequence: TGTGCCAGTAGTGGATCTAGCGGGAGGACCAAAAACATTCAGTACTTC. Translating gives CASSGSSGRTKNIQYF.

The chain is built from TRBV6-5 and TRBJ2-5; D not certain. Deletions cut 2 bases from V and 2 bases from J, with 6 bases between. CDR1 is MNHEY and CDR2 is SVGAGI in the germline V gene. The CDR3 sequence is 13 residues long. In DNA, the CDR3 is TGTGCCAGCAGTTACAGAGTACAAGAGACCCAGTACTTC. Translated, it gives CASSYRVQETQYF.

Concerning this clone itself: Other DNA variants within this sample encode the same CDR3. The chain couples TRBV6-5 to TRBJ2-1, with 9 bases lining up with TRBD2. CDR1 and CDR2 from the germline V gene are MNHEY and SVGAGI. The ends lost 0 bases at V and 10 bases at J; junction bases unmatched: 1. The CDR3 has 13 residues. Written as DNA, the CDR3 is TGTGCCAGCAGTTACTCGCTAGCGGGGGAGCAGTTCTTC. Protein sequence: CASSYSLAGEQFF.

CDR3 nucleotide sequence: TGCAGCGTTGAAGGGGACCCCTTACAAGAGACCCAGTACTTC. Protein product: CSVEGDPLQETQYF. The rearrangement links TRBV29-1 to TRBJ2-5; D is tentatively TRBD1 or TRBD2 (5 bases each). The CDR3 contains 14 residues. V was trimmed by 1 base and J by 2 bases, leaving 11 bases between them. Germline values: CDR1 SQVTM, CDR2 ANQGSEA.

This chain joins TRBV29-1 and TRBJ1-2; 11 bases are a match to TRBD1. Germline-derived CDR1 and CDR2 are SQVTM and ANQGSEA. V was pared by 3 bases and J by 4 bases, with 7 bases of the junction left unmatched. This CDR3 has 15 residues. CDR3 DNA: TGCAGCGTTGAGGAAACCGGGACAGGGGGCTATGGCTACACCTTC. It encodes CSVEETGTGGYGYTF. Filled out from reference TRBV29-1 and TRBJ1-2, the complete variable domain reads SAVISQKPSRDICQRGTSLTIQCQVDSQVTMMFWYRQQPGQSLTLIATANQGSEATYESGFVIDKFPISRPNLTFSTLTVSNMSPEDSSIYLCSVEETGTGGYGYTFGSGTRLTVV.

CDR3 DNA: TGTGCCAGCAGTTACTCGCCTAGCGGGAATGAGCAGTTCTTC. This gives the protein CASSYSPSGNEQFF. The chain has TRBV6-6 and TRBJ2-1; 8 bases are shared with TRBD2. Germline trimming cut 0 bases from V and 7 bases from J; bases unmatched to any gene: 2. This CDR3 comprises 14 residues. Germline V lookup: CDR1 MNHNY, CDR2 SVGAGI (reference sequence).

The V gene is TRBV6-5, the J gene TRBJ2-3, with TRBD2 as a possible D gene (6 bases). The CDR3 has 15 residues. V gave up 0 bases and J gave up 0 bases, with 7 bases separating them. Per germline, CDR1 MNHEY and CDR2 SVGAGI. CDR3 in DNA: TGTGCCAGCAGTTACTCAAGCGGGAGCACAGATACGCAGTATTTT. Its protein is CASSYSSGSTDTQYF.

The chain uses TRBV30 and TRBJ2-5; 8 bases fit TRBD2. The CDR3 is made up of 15 amino acids. Trimming removed 2 bases from V and 2 bases from J; junction bases left unmatched: 7. CDR1 and CDR2 (germline): GTSNPN, SVGIG (reference sequence). CDR3 region: CAWSPPGGFQETQYF. The CDR3 DNA sequence: TGTGCCTGGAGTCCTCCGGGGGGGTTTCAAGAGACCCAGTACTTC.

This chain uses TRBV3-1 (or the pseudogene TRBV3-2) with TRBJ1-6, with D possibly TRBD1 on 6 matching bases. This CDR3 has 14 amino acids. The V and J ends lost 3 bases and 7 bases respectively, with 10 bases between them. In germline, CDR1 is LGHDT, CDR2 YNNKEL (reference sequence). The CDR3 nucleotides are TGTGCCAGCAGCCAGTTGGACAGAAATTCACCCCTCCACTTT. Its protein product is CASSQLDRNSPLHF.

The gene calls are TRBV27 and TRBJ2-7; TRBD1 matches at 8 bases. Trimming cost V 7 bases and J 4 bases; bases outside gene matches: 12. Germline V gene lookup returns CDR1 MNHEY and CDR2 SMNVEV (reference sequence). The CDR3 contains 15 residues. CDR3 sequence reads: CASTPSGQGNYEQYF. The DNA for the CDR3 is TGTGCCAGCACCCCATCCGGACAGGGTAATTACGAGCAGTACTTC.

The J gene is TRBJ1-2, the V gene TRBV30; no clear D gene. V dropped 4 bases and J dropped 3 bases, with 15 bases sitting between them. The V gene's germline CDR1 is GTSNPN and CDR2 SVGIG (reference sequence). This CDR3 has 14 amino acids. CDR3 coding DNA: TGTGCCTGGACCCTTAGCAGCGCTTACTATGGCTACACCTTC. It codes for CAWTLSSAYYGYTF.

The rearrangement joins TRBV9 to TRBJ2-2, with D possibly matching TRBD2 (6 bases). Looked up from germline, CDR1 is SGDLS and CDR2 is YYNGEE. V gave up 3 bases and J gave up 6 bases, with 12 bases separating them. This CDR3 contains 14 residues. The CDR3 nucleotides read TGTGCCAGCAGCGCGACACGGGGGTCCGGGGAGCTGTTTTTT. This encodes CASSATRGSGELFF.

The chain has TRBV28 and TRBJ1-2, with D perhaps matching TRBD1 (5 bases). This CDR3 is built from 12 residues. V was shortened by 3 bases and J by 5 bases, with 7 bases between the two germline ends. Germline CDR1 MDHEN, CDR2 SYDVKM. The CDR3 DNA sequence: TGTGCCAGCAGTTTCCAGGGATATGGCTACACCTTC. Its protein is CASSFQGYGYTF.

The rearrangement uses TRBV28 and TRBJ1-5; D remains ambiguous. The ends were cut back, 5 bases at V and 4 bases at J, with 9 bases in the middle. The CDR3 covers 13 residues. Per the germline V gene, CDR1 is MDHEN and CDR2 is SYDVKM. The CDR3 is CASSLNRNQPQHF. Here the CDR3 DNA reads TGTGCCAGCAGTCTCAATCGTAATCAGCCCCAGCATTTT. The full variable domain, rest sourced from reference TRBV28 and TRBJ1-5, is DVKVTQSSRYLVKRTGEKVFLECVQDMDHENMFWYRQDPGLGLRLIYFSYDVKMKEKGDIPEGYSVSREKKERFSLILESASTNQTSMYLCASSLNRNQPQHFGDGTRLSIL.

The chain has TRBV4-1 and TRBJ2-7; 8 bases map to TRBD2. The CDR3 runs to 15 residues. Germline V CDR1 and CDR2: MGHRA, YSYEKL. Trimming at V came to 0 bases and at J to 3 bases, leaving 4 bases not matched to a gene. This CDR3 reads CASSQDGRAYYEQYF. In nucleotides, the CDR3 is TGCGCCAGCAGCCAAGACGGGAGGGCCTACTACGAGCAGTACTTC.

As regards this clone: A read error may account for a junction end that differs from germline. J is TRBJ2-1 and V is TRBV5-4, with 7 bases aligning to TRBD1. This CDR3 has 12 residues. Germline V gene data show CDR1 as SGHNT and CDR2 as YYREEE (reference sequence). The CDR3 spells CASSFQTGAPLF. CDR3 bases: TGTGCCAGCAGCTTCCAAACAGGGGCCCCGCTCTTC.